Listed below are T cell receptor beta chains from one sample, sequenced in a study of CD8+ T cells in alopecia areata. The table came from immunoSEQ multiplex PCR; TCRdb's copy has only in-frame clones and leaves some out. The sample holds almost 250,000 clones, approximately 61% seen once. Sequenced here: CD4+ T cells sorted from blood, sampled at week 0. The source is a human donor with alopecia areata. The CDR3 runs from the conserved cysteine through the conserved F or W. The order of the fields is V gene, D gene, clone size, J gene, CDR3 DNA, CDR3 protein. A D gene is named only where the DNA matches it firmly. Not all rows give a size; the values are once, few, many and, for expanded clones, a class.

v_gene: TRBV7-2; d_gene: TRBD1; abundance: few; j_gene: TRBJ1-2; CDR3nt: TGTGCCAGCAGCTTAGGACCTAGAAGGGACAGGGCTGGCTACACCTTC; CDR3aa: CASSLGPRRDRAGYTF
v_gene: TRBV29-1; d_gene: TRBD1; abundance: .; j_gene: TRBJ1-1; CDR3nt: TGCAGCGCGGACAGGGCGAACACTGAAGCTTTCTTT; CDR3aa: CSADRANTEAFF
v_gene: TRBV6-5; d_gene: .; abundance: once; j_gene: TRBJ1-6; CDR3nt: TGTGCCAGCAGTTACTCGAGGGCTCAGGCCCTCCACTTT; CDR3aa: CASSYSRAQALHF
v_gene: TRBV5-1; d_gene: TRBD1; abundance: .; j_gene: TRBJ1-1; CDR3nt: TGCGCCAGCAGCGAGGACAGGGGTGAAGCTTTCTTT; CDR3aa: CASSEDRGEAFF
v_gene: TRBV7-9; d_gene: TRBD2; abundance: once; j_gene: TRBJ2-1; CDR3nt: TGTGCCAGCAGCTTGGGGCTAGCGGGGGGCAATGAGCAGTTCTTC; CDR3aa: CASSLGLAGGNEQFF
v_gene: TRBV5-1; d_gene: TRBD2; abundance: .; j_gene: TRBJ2-5; CDR3nt: TGCGCCAGCAGCTTGGGAGCGGGAGATCAAGAGACCCAGTACTTC; CDR3aa: CASSLGAGDQETQYF
v_gene: TRBV10-3; d_gene: TRBD2; abundance: .; j_gene: TRBJ2-7; CDR3nt: TGTGCCATCACTTCTAGCGGGGGGACCTACGAGCAGTACTTC; CDR3aa: CAITSSGGTYEQYF
v_gene: TRBV2; d_gene: .; abundance: few; j_gene: TRBJ2-4; CDR3nt: TGTGCCAGCATGCAAAACTCGGAAAACATTCAGTACTTC; CDR3aa: CASMQNSENIQYF
v_gene: TRBV25-1; d_gene: TRBD1; abundance: .; j_gene: TRBJ2-2; CDR3nt: TGTGCCAGCAGTGCGGGGACAGGGTACACCGGGGAGCTGTTTTTT; CDR3aa: CASSAGTGYTGELFF
v_gene: TRBV7-8; d_gene: .; abundance: .; j_gene: TRBJ1-5; CDR3nt: TGTGCCAGCAGCTTAGGGCAGAATCAGCCCCAGCATTTT; CDR3aa: CASSLGQNQPQHF
v_gene: TRBV27; d_gene: .; abundance: .; j_gene: TRBJ2-3; CDR3nt: TGTGCCAGCAGTTTCAAGGGGGGTACGCAGTATTTT; CDR3aa: CASSFKGGTQYF
v_gene: TRBV6-5; d_gene: .; abundance: .; j_gene: TRBJ2-5; CDR3nt: TGTGCCAGCAGTTACTCAGGACTGCAACAAGAGACCCAGTACTTC; CDR3aa: CASSYSGLQQETQYF
v_gene: TRBV7-2; d_gene: TRBD2; abundance: .; j_gene: TRBJ2-1; CDR3nt: TGTGCCAGCAGCTTAATGGCGGGGGGCTACAATGAGCAGTTCTTC; CDR3aa: CASSLMAGGYNEQFF
v_gene: TRBV4-1; d_gene: TRBD2; abundance: .; j_gene: TRBJ2-1; CDR3nt: TGCGCCAGCAGTTCATCGGGAGGTAGTGAGCAGTTCTTC; CDR3aa: CASSSSGGSEQFF
v_gene: TRBV29-1; d_gene: TRBD2; abundance: .; j_gene: TRBJ2-1; CDR3nt: TGCAGCGTTGGGGCAACTAGCGGGGCTAACAATGAGCAGTTCTTC; CDR3aa: CSVGATSGANNEQFF
v_gene: TRBV7-9; d_gene: TRBD1; abundance: .; j_gene: TRBJ2-1; CDR3nt: TGTGCCAGCAGCCCCCTGACAGGGGGCTACGCTGAGCAGTTCTTC; CDR3aa: CASSPLTGGYAEQFF
v_gene: TRBV4-3; d_gene: .; abundance: .; j_gene: TRBJ1-2; CDR3nt: TGCGCCAGCAGCCTTCCAACCGGGGACTATGGCTACACCTTC; CDR3aa: CASSLPTGDYGYTF
v_gene: TRBV25-1; d_gene: TRBD1; abundance: .; j_gene: TRBJ1-2; CDR3nt: TGTGCCAGCAGACTAACAGGGGAGCATTATGGCTACACCTTC; CDR3aa: CASRLTGEHYGYTF
v_gene: TRBV25-1; d_gene: .; abundance: .; j_gene: TRBJ1-2; CDR3nt: TGTGCCAGCAGTGAAACAGGGCTGGGAGGCTACACCTTC; CDR3aa: CASSETGLGGYTF
v_gene: TRBV29-1; d_gene: TRBD2; abundance: .; j_gene: TRBJ2-7; CDR3nt: TGCAGCGCTCAGTCGCGGGGGGGAAACGAGCAGTACTTC; CDR3aa: CSAQSRGGNEQYF
v_gene: TRBV5-1; d_gene: TRBD1; abundance: .; j_gene: TRBJ1-6; CDR3nt: TGCGCCAGCAGTCGGGGAGGGACAGGGATATCACCCCTCCACTTT; CDR3aa: CASSRGGTGISPLHF
v_gene: TRBV7-2; d_gene: .; abundance: .; j_gene: TRBJ2-6; CDR3nt: TGTGCCAGCAGACCTACTTTCTCTGGGGCCAACGTCCTGACTTTC; CDR3aa: CASRPTFSGANVLTF
v_gene: TRBV30; d_gene: TRBD1; abundance: .; j_gene: TRBJ1-2; CDR3nt: TGTGCCTGGAGATTTACGGGACAGGGAAGAAACTATGGCTACACCTTC; CDR3aa: CAWRFTGQGRNYGYTF
v_gene: TRBV2; d_gene: TRBD1; abundance: once; j_gene: TRBJ1-2; CDR3nt: TGTGCCAGCAGTCTGACAGGGCTGCGGGGCTACACCTTC; CDR3aa: CASSLTGLRGYTF
v_gene: TRBV10-3; d_gene: TRBD2; abundance: few; j_gene: TRBJ2-3; CDR3nt: TGTGCCACCGGGACTAGCGGGGACCAATCAGTATGGAATACGCAGTATTTT; CDR3aa: CATGTSGDQSVWNTQYF
v_gene: TRBV30; d_gene: .; abundance: .; j_gene: TRBJ2-7; CDR3nt: TGTGCCTGGAGCCAGGAGCTTAGATCCTACGAGCAGTACTTC; CDR3aa: CAWSQELRSYEQYF
v_gene: TRBV27; d_gene: .; abundance: once; j_gene: TRBJ1-1; CDR3nt: TGTGCCAGCAGTCCCTCCGTTAGAATCCCTGAAGCTTTCTTT; CDR3aa: CASSPSVRIPEAFF
v_gene: TRBV10-3; d_gene: .; abundance: .; j_gene: TRBJ2-7; CDR3nt: TGTGCCATCCCCAGGGAAGATAGCTACGAGCAGTACTTC; CDR3aa: CAIPREDSYEQYF
v_gene: TRBV29-1; d_gene: .; abundance: .; j_gene: TRBJ2-5; CDR3nt: TGCAGCGTTGATTTGGGGGAGACCCAGTACTTC; CDR3aa: CSVDLGETQYF
v_gene: TRBV2; d_gene: TRBD1; abundance: .; j_gene: TRBJ2-2; CDR3nt: TGTGCCAGCAGTCGTCCCAGGGGGACCGGGGAGCTGTTTTTT; CDR3aa: CASSRPRGTGELFF
v_gene: TRBV30; d_gene: TRBD1; abundance: .; j_gene: TRBJ2-7; CDR3nt: TGTGCCTGGGCCCGATACAGGGACAGGGGGCGGTACGAGCAGTACTTC; CDR3aa: CAWARYRDRGRYEQYF
v_gene: TRBV10-3; d_gene: TRBD1; abundance: once; j_gene: TRBJ1-1; CDR3nt: TGTGCCATCAACACCGGGACAGGGAACACTGAAGCTTTCTTT; CDR3aa: CAINTGTGNTEAFF
v_gene: TRBV25-1; d_gene: .; abundance: .; j_gene: TRBJ2-2; CDR3nt: TGTGCCAGCAGTGAAGACGCCGGACTCAGGGCCGGGGAGCTGTTTTTT; CDR3aa: CASSEDAGLRAGELFF
v_gene: TRBV7-2; d_gene: .; abundance: few; j_gene: TRBJ2-3; CDR3nt: TGTGCCAGCAGCCCATCAATTGGATCTAGCACAGATACGCAGTATTTT; CDR3aa: CASSPSIGSSTDTQYF
v_gene: TRBV5-1; d_gene: .; abundance: .; j_gene: TRBJ2-3; CDR3nt: TGCGCCAGCAGCTTGTTAGGGGTAGGCACAGATACGCAGTATTTT; CDR3aa: CASSLLGVGTDTQYF
v_gene: TRBV14; d_gene: .; abundance: .; j_gene: TRBJ1-2; CDR3nt: TGTGCCAGCAGCTTCGACCGGACCGGAATTGGCTACACCTTC; CDR3aa: CASSFDRTGIGYTF
v_gene: TRBV4-2; d_gene: TRBD2; abundance: .; j_gene: TRBJ2-5; CDR3nt: TGTGCCAGCAGCCAAGATAGGTTGGGGGGACTAGCGGAAGAGACCCAGTACTTC; CDR3aa: CASSQDRLGGLAEETQYF
v_gene: TRBV5-6; d_gene: TRBD2; abundance: .; j_gene: TRBJ2-3; CDR3nt: TGTGCCAGCAGCTTGGAGCGGGGCCGGGGCACAGATACGCAGTATTTT; CDR3aa: CASSLERGRGTDTQYF
v_gene: TRBV20-1; d_gene: .; abundance: .; j_gene: TRBJ2-1; CDR3nt: TGCAGTGCGCCCGGTCAACCCTCGGAGTTCTTC; CDR3aa: CSAPGQPSEFF
v_gene: TRBV4-1; d_gene: .; abundance: .; j_gene: TRBJ1-2; CDR3nt: TGCGCCAGCAGCCAAGCCTCGGCGGACGGCGTTGGCTACACCTTC; CDR3aa: CASSQASADGVGYTF
v_gene: TRBV7-2; d_gene: .; abundance: .; j_gene: TRBJ2-7; CDR3nt: TGTGCCAGCAGCTTATGGAGGGACGTAGGCGAGCAGTACTTC; CDR3aa: CASSLWRDVGEQYF
v_gene: TRBV7-6; d_gene: .; abundance: few; j_gene: TRBJ1-1; CDR3nt: TGTGCCAGCAGCTTAGGACACTCGAACACTGAAGCTTTCTTT; CDR3aa: CASSLGHSNTEAFF
v_gene: TRBV18; d_gene: .; abundance: .; j_gene: TRBJ2-3; CDR3nt: TGTGCCAGCTCACCGGTGACAAACACAGATACGCAGTATTTT; CDR3aa: CASSPVTNTDTQYF
v_gene: TRBV30; d_gene: .; abundance: .; j_gene: TRBJ2-5; CDR3nt: TGTGCCTGGGCGGGACAGACACCGGGGGCCCAGTACTTC; CDR3aa: CAWAGQTPGAQYF
v_gene: TRBV30; d_gene: TRBD1; abundance: .; j_gene: TRBJ1-5; CDR3nt: TGTGCCTGGAGTCCTGACAGGGGCTCTCAGCCCCAGCATTTT; CDR3aa: CAWSPDRGSQPQHF
v_gene: TRBV4-3; d_gene: TRBD2; abundance: .; j_gene: TRBJ2-3; CDR3nt: TGCGCCAGCAGCCAAGATCTAGCGGGGGGGAGAGATACGCAGTATTTT; CDR3aa: CASSQDLAGGRDTQYF
v_gene: TRBV30; d_gene: TRBD1; abundance: few; j_gene: TRBJ2-2; CDR3nt: TGTGCCTGGGAAGACAGGGGGGCCGGGGAGCTGTTTTTT; CDR3aa: CAWEDRGAGELFF
v_gene: TRBV4-1; d_gene: .; abundance: few; j_gene: TRBJ1-1; CDR3nt: TGCGCCAGCAGCCGCCCGGCCAAACTCAACCTGAACACTGAAGCTTTCTTT; CDR3aa: CASSRPAKLNLNTEAFF